The 14 T cell receptor beta chains presented below share a single source sample, sequenced in a study of Ad26.COV2.S vaccination and SARS-CoV-2 variants (dated by TCRdb to about 2021). What this sample's treatment or condition label stands for: some 20 received Ad26.COV2.S at low or high dose, single or two shots; 5 received placebo; per-sample allocation not given. For vaccine and placebo recipients, repertoires were sequenced using samples collected on day 63 after the first injection. The library was built by means of the immunoSEQ multiplex PCR assay. The immuneACCESS repertoire file appears here via TCRdb, limited to in-frame rearrangements. These files lack a portion of the clones; in checked studies, under half of the deficit traces to unresolved V genes, and the cause of the others is not known. The sample table shows a few hundred thousand clones, and approximately 90% are seen once. Of the sample, approximately 1.9% falls within the top ten clones.

The source material was peripheral blood, sampled in a trial of Ad26.COV2.S vaccine versus placebo. These receptors originate from a person aged 18-60 years who received the Ad26.COV2.S COVID-19 vaccine or a placebo.

This clone was seen more than once but under ten times. Other DNA sequences from this sample encode an identical CDR3 as well. This sequence joins TRBV28 and TRBJ2-7; no clear D. The CDR3 sequence is 11 residues long. V was trimmed by 4 bases and J by 2 bases, leaving 3 bases between them. Germline V gives CDR1 MDHEN, CDR2 SYDVKM. The CDR3 region has the DNA TGTGCCAGCAGTTCAGCCTACGAGCAGTACTTC. Translation: CASSSAYEQYF.

The V gene is TRBV4-2, the J gene TRBJ2-1; TRBD2 matches at 14 bases. CDR1 is LGHNA and CDR2 is YNFKEQ in the germline V gene. After removal of 4 bases from V and 0 bases from J, the junction contained 5 bases not matched to a gene. There are 18 residues in the CDR3. The CDR3 DNA reads as TGTGCCAGCAGCCTAACCGGGACTAGCGGGAGCTCCTACAATGAGCAGTTCTTC. Translated, it gives CASSLTGTSGSSYNEQFF.

The rearrangement uses TRBV27 and TRBJ2-5, with 9 bases fitting TRBD2. The junction had 14 bases not matched to a gene; V was cut back by 8 bases and J by 7 bases. This CDR3 contains 15 residues. The germline CDR1 and CDR2 sequences are MNHEY and SMNVEV (reference sequence). The CDR3 bases are TGTGCCAGCCGAACTGGGCGCGGGAGGGGCGGGACCCAGTACTTC. This encodes CASRTGRGRGGTQYF.

This chain's CDR3 is CATRKGTVMSREQYF. The CDR3 DNA is TGTGCCACCAGGAAAGGGACAGTGATGTCAAGGGAGCAGTACTTC. The genes are TRBV6-5 and TRBJ2-7; 7 bases align to TRBD1. CDR1 MNHEY and CDR2 SVGAGI come from the germline V gene. CDR3 length: 15 amino acids. With V trimmed by 10 bases and J by 7 bases, 19 bases remained unmatched.

The chain carries TRBV7-2 and TRBJ2-4, with 7 positions matching TRBD2. V trimming: 6 bases; J trimming: 5 bases; junction bases outside the gene matches: 7. Germline CDR1 reads SGHTA; CDR2 reads FQGNSA. The CDR3 covers 14 residues. CDR3 amino acids: CASRPGGVENIQYF. The CDR3 region has the DNA TGTGCCAGCAGACCTGGGGGGGTGGAAAACATTCAGTACTTC.

This chain connects TRBV27 to TRBJ2-1, with 7 bases lining up with TRBD1. Germline V CDR1 and CDR2: MNHEY, SMNVEV (reference sequence). This CDR3 has 13 residues. Germline trimming cut 2 bases from V and 6 bases from J; bases unmatched to any gene: 1. The CDR3 bases are TGTGCCAGCAGTTTAGAGGGGGCCAATGAGCAGTTCTTC. This gives the protein CASSLEGANEQFF.

This clone showed up just a few times. The CDR3 nucleotides are TGCGCCAGCAGCACTCCCTCCGGGCAGGATAGTTTTCAAGAGACCCAGTACTTC. It encodes CASSTPSGQDSFQETQYF. The J gene is TRBJ2-5, the V gene TRBV4-3, with D unresolved. CDR1 LGHNA and CDR2 YSLEER come from the germline V gene. Trimming stripped 5 bases from V and 2 bases from J, with 24 bases between. This CDR3 is built from 18 residues.

This clone was seen once. V is TRBV6-5 and J is TRBJ2-5; TRBD2 agrees at 10 bases. The CDR3 is made up of 15 amino acids. Germline CDR1 is MNHEY and CDR2 is SVGAGI. V lost 5 bases and J lost 5; bases outside the gene matches: 8. The CDR3 DNA reads as TGTGCCAGCAGTCCGCTAGCGGGAGCAGGGGAGACCCAGTACTTC. Encoded protein: CASSPLAGAGETQYF.

The chain couples TRBV28 to TRBJ2-7; 9 bases line up with TRBD1. The CDR3 totals 13 residues. V shed 5 bases and J 7 bases; nucleotides not matched to a gene: 6. The germline V gene has CDR1 MDHEN and CDR2 SYDVKM. In nucleotides, the CDR3 is TGTGCCAGCAGTCCCGGGACAGGGAATGAGCAGTACTTC. Its translation is CASSPGTGNEQYF.

The chain joins TRBV5-4 to TRBJ2-3; 9 nucleotides line up with TRBD2. Germline lookup yields CDR1 SGHNT and CDR2 YYREEE (reference sequence). V shed 3 bases, J shed 4 bases, and the junction held 12 bases outside the gene matches. The CDR3 runs 17 residues. The chain's CDR3 is CASSSPRGGRVADTQYF. The CDR3 nucleotides read TGTGCCAGCAGCTCGCCTCGCGGCGGGAGGGTGGCAGATACGCAGTATTTT.

V gene TRBV18 combines with J gene TRBJ2-2; D gene uncertain. The V end lost 2 bases, the J end lost 3 bases, and 13 bases lay between the germline ends. Germline loops: CDR1 KGHSH, CDR2 LQKENI. This CDR3 spans 16 amino acids. This CDR3 is CASSPSGRLYTGELFF. CDR3 DNA: TGTGCCAGCTCACCATCCGGACGCTTGTACACCGGGGAGCTGTTTTTT.

The chain uses TRBV10-3 and TRBJ1-3; 8 bases fit TRBD1. This CDR3 contains 13 residues. Per germline, CDR1 ENHRY and CDR2 SYGVKD. J gave up 8 bases and V 6 bases, and 6 bases lay outside the gene matches. CDR3: CAIRGQGGDTIYF. The CDR3 bases are TGTGCCATCAGAGGACAGGGAGGAGACACCATATATTTT.

The V and J genes are TRBV4-3 and TRBJ2-2; no definite D call. The CDR3 consists of 13 residues. CDR1 is LGHNA, CDR2 YSLEER, per germline. The V and J ends lost 0 bases and 7 bases respectively, with 6 bases between them. The CDR3 bases are TGCGCCAGCAGCCAAGAAGGCGGCGGGGAGCTGTTTTTT. It encodes CASSQEGGGELFF.

The chain is built from TRBV6-5 and TRBJ2-2; TRBD1 or TRBD2 may be the D gene (5 bases each). This CDR3 comprises 14 residues. Deletions cut 8 bases from V and 4 bases from J, with 14 bases between. Germline V gene lookup returns CDR1 MNHEY and CDR2 SVGAGI. CDR3 coding DNA: TGTGCCAGCTCTCGGGCAGGGAGCACCGGGGAGCTGTTTTTT. Residues: CASSRAGSTGELFF.